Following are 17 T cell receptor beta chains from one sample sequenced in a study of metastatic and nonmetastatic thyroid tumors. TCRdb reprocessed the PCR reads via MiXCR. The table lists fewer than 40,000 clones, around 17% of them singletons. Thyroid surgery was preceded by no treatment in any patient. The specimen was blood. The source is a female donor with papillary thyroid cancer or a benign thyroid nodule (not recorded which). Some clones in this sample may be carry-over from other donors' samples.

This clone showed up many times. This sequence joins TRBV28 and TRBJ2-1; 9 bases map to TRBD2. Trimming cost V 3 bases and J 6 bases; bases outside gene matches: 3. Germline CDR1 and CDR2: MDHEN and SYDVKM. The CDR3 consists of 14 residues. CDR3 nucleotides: TGTGCCAGCAGTTTGACTAGCGGATCCAATGAGCAGTTCTTC. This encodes CASSLTSGSNEQFF.

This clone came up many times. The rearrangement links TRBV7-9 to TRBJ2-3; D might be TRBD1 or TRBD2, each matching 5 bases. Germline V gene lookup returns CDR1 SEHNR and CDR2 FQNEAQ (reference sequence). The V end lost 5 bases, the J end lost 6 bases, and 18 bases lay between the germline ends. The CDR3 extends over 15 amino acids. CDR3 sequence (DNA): TGTGCCAGCAGCAAATCCGGGGCCCGGACCGATACGCAGTATTTT. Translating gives CASSKSGARTDTQYF. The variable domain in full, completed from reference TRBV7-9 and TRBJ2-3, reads DTGVSQNPRHKITKRGQNVTFRCDPISEHNRLYWYRQTLGQGPEFLTYFQNEAQLEKSRLLSDRFSAERPKGSFSTLEIQRTEQGDSAMYLCASSKSGARTDTQYFGPGTRLTVL.

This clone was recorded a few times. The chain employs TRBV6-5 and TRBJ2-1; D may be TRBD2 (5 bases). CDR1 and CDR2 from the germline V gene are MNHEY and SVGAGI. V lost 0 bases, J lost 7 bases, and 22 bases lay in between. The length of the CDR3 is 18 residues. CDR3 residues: CASSYSLREANYRNEQFF. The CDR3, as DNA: TGTGCCAGCAGTTACTCGCTTCGGGAAGCGAATTACCGAAATGAGCAGTTCTTC.

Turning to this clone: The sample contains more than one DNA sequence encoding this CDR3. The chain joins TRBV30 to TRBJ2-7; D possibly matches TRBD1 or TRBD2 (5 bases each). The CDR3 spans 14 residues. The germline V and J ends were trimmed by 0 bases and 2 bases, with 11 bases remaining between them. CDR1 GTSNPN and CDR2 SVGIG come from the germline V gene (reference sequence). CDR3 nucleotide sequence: TGTGCCTGGAGTGTAGCAGGGACGGCCTACGAGCAGTACTTC. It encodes CAWSVAGTAYEQYF.

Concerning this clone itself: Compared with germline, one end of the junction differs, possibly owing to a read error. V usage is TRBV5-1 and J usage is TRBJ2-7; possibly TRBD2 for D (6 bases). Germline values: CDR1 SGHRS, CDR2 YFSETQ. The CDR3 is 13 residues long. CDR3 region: CASSLIPGGERYF. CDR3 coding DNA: TGCGCCAGCAGCTTGATTCCGGGCGGGGAGCGGTACTTC.

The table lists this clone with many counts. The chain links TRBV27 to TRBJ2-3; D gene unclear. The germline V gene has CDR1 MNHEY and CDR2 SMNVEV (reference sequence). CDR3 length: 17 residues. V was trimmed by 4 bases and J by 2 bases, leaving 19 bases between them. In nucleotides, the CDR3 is TGTGCCAGCAGTTACGCCCCTTGGACCCTTCTCACAGATACGCAGTATTTT. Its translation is CASSYAPWTLLTDTQYF.

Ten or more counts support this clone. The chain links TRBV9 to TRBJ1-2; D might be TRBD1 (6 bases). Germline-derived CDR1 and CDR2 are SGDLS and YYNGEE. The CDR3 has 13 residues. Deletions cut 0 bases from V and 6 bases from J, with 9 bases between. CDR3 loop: CASSVGGGHGYTF. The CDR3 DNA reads TGTGCCAGCAGCGTAGGGGGGGGCCATGGCTACACCTTC.

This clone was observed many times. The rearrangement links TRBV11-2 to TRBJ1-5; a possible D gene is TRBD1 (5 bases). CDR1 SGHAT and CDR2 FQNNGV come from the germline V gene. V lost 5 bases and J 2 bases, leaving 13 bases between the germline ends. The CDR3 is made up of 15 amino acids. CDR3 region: CASSPDSGGNQPQHF. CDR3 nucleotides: TGTGCCAGCAGCCCAGACTCGGGGGGCAATCAGCCCCAGCATTTT.

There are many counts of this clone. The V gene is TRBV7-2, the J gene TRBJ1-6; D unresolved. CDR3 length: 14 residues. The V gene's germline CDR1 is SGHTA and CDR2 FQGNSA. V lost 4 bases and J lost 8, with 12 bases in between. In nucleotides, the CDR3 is TGTGCCAGCAGCTCTACCCGGGATTATTCACCCCTCCACTTT. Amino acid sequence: CASSSTRDYSPLHF.

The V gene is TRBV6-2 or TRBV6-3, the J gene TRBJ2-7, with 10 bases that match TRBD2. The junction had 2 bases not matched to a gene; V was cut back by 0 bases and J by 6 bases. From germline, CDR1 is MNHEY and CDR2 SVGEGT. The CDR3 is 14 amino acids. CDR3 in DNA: TGTGCCAGCAGTTACTCAACTAGCGGGATCGAGCAGTACTTC. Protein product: CASSYSTSGIEQYF.

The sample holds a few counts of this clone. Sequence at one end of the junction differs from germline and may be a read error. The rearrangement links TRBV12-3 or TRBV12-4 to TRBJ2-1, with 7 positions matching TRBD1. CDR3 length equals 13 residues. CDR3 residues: CASSRDRDNGQFF. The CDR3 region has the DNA TGTGCCAGCAGTCGCGACAGGGACAATGGGCAGTTCTTC.

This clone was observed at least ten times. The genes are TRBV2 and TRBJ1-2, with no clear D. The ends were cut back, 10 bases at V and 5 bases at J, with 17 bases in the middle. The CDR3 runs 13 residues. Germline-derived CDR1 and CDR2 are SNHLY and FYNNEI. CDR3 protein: CATRARVGYGYTF. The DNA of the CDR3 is TGTGCCACCCGCGCGAGGGTGGGTTATGGCTACACCTTC.

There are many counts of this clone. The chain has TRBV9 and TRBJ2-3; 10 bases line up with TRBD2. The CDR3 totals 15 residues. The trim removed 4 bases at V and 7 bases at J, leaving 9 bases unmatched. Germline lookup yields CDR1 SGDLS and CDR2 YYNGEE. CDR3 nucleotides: TGTGCCAGCAGCCCCGAGGGGACTAGCGCCTATACGCAGTATTTT. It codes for CASSPEGTSAYTQYF.

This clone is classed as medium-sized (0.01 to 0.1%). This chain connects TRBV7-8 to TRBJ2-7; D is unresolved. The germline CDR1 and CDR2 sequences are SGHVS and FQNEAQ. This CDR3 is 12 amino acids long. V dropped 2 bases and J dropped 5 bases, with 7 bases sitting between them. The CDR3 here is CASSLSTNEQYF. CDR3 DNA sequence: TGTGCCAGCAGCTTATCCACAAACGAGCAGTACTTC.

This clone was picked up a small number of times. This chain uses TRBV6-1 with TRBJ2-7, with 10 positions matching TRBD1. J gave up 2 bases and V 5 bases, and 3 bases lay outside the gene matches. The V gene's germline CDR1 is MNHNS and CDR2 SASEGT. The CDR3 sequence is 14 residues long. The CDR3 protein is CASSRQGAPYEQYF. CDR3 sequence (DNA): TGTGCCAGCAGTCGACAGGGGGCGCCCTACGAGCAGTACTTC.

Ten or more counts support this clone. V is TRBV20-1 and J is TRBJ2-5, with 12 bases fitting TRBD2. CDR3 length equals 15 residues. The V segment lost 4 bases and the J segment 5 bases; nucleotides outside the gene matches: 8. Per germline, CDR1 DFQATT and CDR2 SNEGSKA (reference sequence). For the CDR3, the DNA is TGCAGTGCTACACGACTAGCGGGAGTTAAGGAGACCCAGTACTTC. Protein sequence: CSATRLAGVKETQYF.

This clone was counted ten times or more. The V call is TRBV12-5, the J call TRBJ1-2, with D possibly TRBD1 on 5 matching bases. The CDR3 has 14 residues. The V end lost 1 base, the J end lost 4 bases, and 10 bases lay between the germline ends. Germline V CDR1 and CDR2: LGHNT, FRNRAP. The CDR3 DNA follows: TGTGCTAGTGGTTTGGACACGGGGGGCTATGGCTACACCTTC. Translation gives CASGLDTGGYGYTF.